The TCR beta chain under discussion was sequenced for a study of blood T cells in healthy people across ages. Study context: Capture via template switching afforded approximately one barcoded beta molecule per two T cells.

Trimming took 7 bases from V and 8 from J; bases not matched to a gene: 17. The germline CDR1 and CDR2 sequences are DFQATT and SNEGSKA (reference sequence). The CDR3 runs to 14 residues. A J-beta primer mix and a sample-barcoded 5' primer were used in a second PCR of about 7 to 12 cycles. TCRdb independently ran MiXCR on the 5' RACE reads; one entry per CDR3 protein. The data hold over a million distinct CDR3 sequences, with 20% to 25% observed a single time. These same records also appear under a second study, on T cells of mothers and their children. As that study records: Sequencing returned over 8.5 million TCR beta CDR3 reads per mother and around 3 million per child. Related mother-child pairs showed slightly higher but non-significant overlap than unrelated pairs.

The TCR comes from a girl aged 2 to 10 in good health. The rearrangement uses TRBV20-1 and TRBJ2-7, with 7 positions matching TRBD1. Sequencing was carried out using blood. The CDR3 nucleotides read TGCAGTGTTGCCACCGGGACAGTCCCCTTGAAGCAGTACTTC. Protein sequence: CSVATGTVPLKQYF.